These T cell receptor beta chains were read from a single sample in a study of blood T cell repertoires in COVID-19. Sequencing was performed with immunoSEQ multiplex PCR; in TCRdb, only in-frame clones are kept and a portion is missing. This table has 150,000 to 200,000 clones, approximately 80% appearing once. Input material: PBMCs or T cells enriched from blood (not recorded which). The receptors shown here come from a woman in her sixties or seventies who had recovered from COVID-19. CDR3s include the opening cysteine and the closing phenylalanine or tryptophan. A D gene is named only where the DNA matches it firmly. Not all rows give a size; the values are once, few, many and, for expanded clones, a class.

TRBD2,NA,TRBV6-6,16,TRBJ2-7,TGTGCCAGCACTGGACTAGCGGGGGCAACCTCCTACGAGCAGTACTTC,CASTGLAGATSYEQYF
NA,NA,TRBV5-1,18,TRBJ2-7,TGCGCCAGCAGCTTTCGGGCGGGGGGGGACAGGATTACCTACGAGCAGTACTTC,CASSFRAGGDRITYEQYF
TRBD2,NA,TRBV19,15,TRBJ2-5,TGTGCCAGTAGTCCCGGGACTAGTTTTCAAGAGACCCAGTACTTC,CASSPGTSFQETQYF
NA,NA,TRBV5-4,14,TRBJ1-4,TGTGCCAGCACGCGGGACGGAGGGAATGAAAAACTGTTTTTT,CASTRDGGNEKLFF
NA,NA,TRBV25-1,17,TRBJ1-4,TGTGCCAGCAGTGAATATCGAGGGACGGGAGGGAATGAAAAACTGTTTTTT,CASSEYRGTGGNEKLFF
NA,NA,TRBV28,16,TRBJ2-7,TGTGCCAGCAGTTTACTCGGACAGTTAAGCTCCTACGAGCAGTACTTC,CASSLLGQLSSYEQYF
NA,NA,TRBV7-2,15,TRBJ2-7,TGTGCCAGCAGCCCCCGGACATTTCCCTCCTACGAGCAGTACTTC,CASSPRTFPSYEQYF
TRBD2,NA,TRBV3-1/TRBV3-2,14,TRBJ2-7,TGTGCCAGCAGCCTGGGACTAGCGGCCCCCGAGCAGTACTTC,CASSLGLAAPEQYF
NA,NA,TRBV2,13,TRBJ1-5,TGTGCCAGCAGGGCAGGTTCCCCTCAGCCCCAGCATTTT,CASRAGSPQPQHF
NA,once,TRBV28,12,TRBJ2-7,TGTGCCAGCAGTTTAGGCGGCTACGAGCAGTACTTC,CASSLGGYEQYF
NA,NA,TRBV3-1/TRBV3-2,16,TRBJ1-1,TGTGCCAGCAGCCAAGAATTTTTAAGAGGGAACACTGAAGCTTTCTTT,CASSQEFLRGNTEAFF
TRBD2,once,TRBV6-1,15,TRBJ2-1,TGTGCCAGCAGTGACCCCCCCCCTAGCGGTGATGAGCAGTTCTTC,CASSDPPPSGDEQFF
NA,few,TRBV5-1,13,TRBJ1-1,TGCGCCAGCAGCTTGGAATCCGAAGGGGCGGCTTTCTTT,CASSLESEGAAFF
TRBD1,NA,TRBV6-5,14,TRBJ1-5,TGTGCCAGCTGGACAGGGACGAGCAATCAGCCCCAGCATTTT,CASWTGTSNQPQHF
NA,NA,TRBV5-1,14,TRBJ1-1,TGCGCCAGCAGCTTGGACCTACAGGGCACTGAAGCTTTCTTT,CASSLDLQGTEAFF
TRBD1,NA,TRBV7-9,15,TRBJ1-1,TGTGCCAGCAGCACCGGCAGGGGGCGTAGCACTGAAGCTTTCTTT,CASSTGRGRSTEAFF
NA,NA,TRBV4-2,14,TRBJ2-1,TGTGCCAGCAGCCCCCGAGGAGCCGTCAATGAGCAGTTCTTC,CASSPRGAVNEQFF
NA,NA,TRBV5-1,14,TRBJ2-2,TGCGCCAGTATGACAGAAGGGGCCACCGGGGAGCTGTTTTTT,CASMTEGATGELFF
NA,NA,TRBV3-1/TRBV3-2,15,TRBJ1-3,TGTGCCAGCAGCCCGGGGGGAATGTCTGGAAACACCATATATTTT,CASSPGGMSGNTIYF
TRBD1,NA,TRBV5-8,16,TRBJ2-3,TGTGCCAGCAGCTTGTCCGGGACAGTTAGCACAGATACGCAGTATTTT,CASSLSGTVSTDTQYF
NA,few,TRBV28,12,TRBJ1-5,TGTGCCAGCAGTTTATATCGGCAGCCCCAGCATTTT,CASSLYRQPQHF
NA,NA,TRBV10-3,16,TRBJ1-1,TGTGCCATCAGTGCCGCCGCGGGGGCATCGAACACTGAAGCTTTCTTT,CAISAAAGASNTEAFF